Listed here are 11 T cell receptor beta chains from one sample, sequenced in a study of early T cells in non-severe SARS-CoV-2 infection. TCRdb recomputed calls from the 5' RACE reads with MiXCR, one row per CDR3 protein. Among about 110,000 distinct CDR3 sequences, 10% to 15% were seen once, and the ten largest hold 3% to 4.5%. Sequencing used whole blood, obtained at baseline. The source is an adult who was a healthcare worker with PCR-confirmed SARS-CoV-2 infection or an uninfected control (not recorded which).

The CDR3 loop reads CAWSAGQAGNQPQHF. The CDR3 DNA reads as TGTGCCTGGAGCGCAGGACAGGCGGGCAATCAGCCCCAGCATTTT. The rearrangement links TRBV30 to TRBJ1-5; 7 positions match TRBD1. The germline CDR1 and CDR2 sequences are GTSNPN and SVGIG (reference sequence). Trimming took 3 bases from V and 2 from J; bases not matched to a gene: 7. The CDR3 has 15 residues.

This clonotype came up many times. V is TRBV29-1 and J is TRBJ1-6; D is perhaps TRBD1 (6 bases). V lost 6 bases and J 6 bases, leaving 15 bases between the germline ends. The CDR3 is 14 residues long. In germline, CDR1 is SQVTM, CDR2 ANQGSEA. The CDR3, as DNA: TGCAGCGTGCAAATCGGGACACTTAATTCACCCCTCCACTTT. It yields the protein CSVQIGTLNSPLHF. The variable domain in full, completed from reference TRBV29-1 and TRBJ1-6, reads SAVISQKPSRDICQRGTSLTIQCQVDSQVTMMFWYRQQPGQSLTLIATANQGSEATYESGFVIDKFPISRPNLTFSTLTVSNMSPEDSSIYLCSVQIGTLNSPLHFGNGTRLTVT.

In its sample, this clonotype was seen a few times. CDR3 nucleotides: TGTGCCAGCAGCCAGGCCAGGTGGGGCGGGGAGCTGTTTTTT. It codes for CASSQARWGGELFF. This chain connects TRBV3-1 to TRBJ2-2; D ambiguous. The CDR3 is made up of 14 amino acids. The germline gives CDR1 LGHDT, CDR2 YNNKEL (reference sequence). V gave up 3 bases and J gave up 7 bases, with 12 bases separating them.

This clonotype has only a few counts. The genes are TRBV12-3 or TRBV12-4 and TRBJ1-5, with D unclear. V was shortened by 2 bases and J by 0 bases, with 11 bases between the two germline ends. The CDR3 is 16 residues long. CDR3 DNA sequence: TGTGCCAGCAGTTTACAGGTTACTCTTAGCAATCAGCCCCAGCATTTT. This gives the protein CASSLQVTLSNQPQHF.

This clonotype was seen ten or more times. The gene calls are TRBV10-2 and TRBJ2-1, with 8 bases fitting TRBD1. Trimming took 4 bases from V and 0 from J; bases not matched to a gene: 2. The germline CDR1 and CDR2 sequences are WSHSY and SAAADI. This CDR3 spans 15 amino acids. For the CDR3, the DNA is TGCGCCAGCAGTGCCGGGACAGGCTCCTACAATGAGCAGTTCTTC. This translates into CASSAGTGSYNEQFF.

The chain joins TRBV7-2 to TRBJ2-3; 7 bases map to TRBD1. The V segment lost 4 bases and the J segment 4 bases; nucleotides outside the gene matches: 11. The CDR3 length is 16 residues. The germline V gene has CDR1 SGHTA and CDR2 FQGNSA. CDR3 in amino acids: CASSSNPRGPADTQYF. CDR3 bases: TGTGCCAGCAGCTCCAACCCAAGGGGGCCCGCAGATACGCAGTATTTT.

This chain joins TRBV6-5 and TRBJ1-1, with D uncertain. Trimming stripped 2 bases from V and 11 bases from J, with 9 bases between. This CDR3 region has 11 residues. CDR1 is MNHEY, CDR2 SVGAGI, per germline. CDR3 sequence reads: CASSYSGLAFF. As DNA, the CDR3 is TGTGCCAGCAGTTACAGCGGGTTGGCTTTCTTT.

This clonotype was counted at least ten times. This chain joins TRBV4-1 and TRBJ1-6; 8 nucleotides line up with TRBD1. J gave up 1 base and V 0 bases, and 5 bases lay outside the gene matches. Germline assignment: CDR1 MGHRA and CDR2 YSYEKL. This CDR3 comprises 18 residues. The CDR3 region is CASSQDTGGWSYNSPLHF. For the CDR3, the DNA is TGCGCCAGCAGCCAAGATACAGGGGGTTGGTCCTATAATTCACCCCTCCACTTT.

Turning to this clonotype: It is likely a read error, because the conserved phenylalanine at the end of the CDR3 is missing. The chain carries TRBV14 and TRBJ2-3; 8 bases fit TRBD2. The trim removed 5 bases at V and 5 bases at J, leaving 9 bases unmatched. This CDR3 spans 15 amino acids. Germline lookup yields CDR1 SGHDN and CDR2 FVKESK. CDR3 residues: CASSSTGGPQDTQYS. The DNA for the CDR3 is TGTGCCAGCAGCTCTACGGGAGGGCCGCAAGATACGCAGTATTCT.

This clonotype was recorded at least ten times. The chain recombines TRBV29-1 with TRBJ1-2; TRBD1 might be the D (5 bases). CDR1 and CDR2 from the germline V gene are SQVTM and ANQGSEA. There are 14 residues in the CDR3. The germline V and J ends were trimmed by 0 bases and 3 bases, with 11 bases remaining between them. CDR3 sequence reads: CSVEDPWGDYGYTF. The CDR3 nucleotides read TGCAGCGTTGAAGATCCGTGGGGGGACTATGGCTACACCTTC.

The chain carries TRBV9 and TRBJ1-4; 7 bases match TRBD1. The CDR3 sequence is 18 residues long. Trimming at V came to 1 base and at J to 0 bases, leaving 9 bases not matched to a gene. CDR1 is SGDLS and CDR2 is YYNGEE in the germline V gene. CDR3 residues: CASSVRDSQPTTNEKLFF. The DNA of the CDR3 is TGTGCCAGCAGCGTACGGGACAGTCAACCAACAACTAATGAAAAACTGTTTTTT. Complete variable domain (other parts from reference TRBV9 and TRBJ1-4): DSGVTQTPKHLITATGQRVTLRCSPRSGDLSVYWYQQSLDQGLQFLIQYYNGEERAKGNILERFSAQQFPDLHSELNLSSLELGDSALYFCASSVRDSQPTTNEKLFFGSGTQLSVL.